The 18 T cell receptor beta chains below all came from one sample that was sequenced in a study of cytomegalovirus exposure and HLA in healthy donors. This PCR relied on a set of 60 Vbeta primers and 13 Jbeta primers. Profiled with immunoSEQ multiplex PCR; TCRdb holds only in-frame clones, not every one. This sample has about 130,000 clones, with 65% to 75% found just once. Sequenced: PBMCs. These receptors were obtained from a man in his forties or fifties in good health and CMV-seropositive.

The V call is TRBV5-1, the J call TRBJ2-5; 8 bases align to TRBD2. V dropped 3 bases and J dropped 5; count of bases not matched to a gene: 9. This CDR3 contains 15 residues. Germline V lookup: CDR1 SGHRS, CDR2 YFSETQ. The CDR3 DNA follows: TGCGCCAGCAGCTCTTTAGCGGGAATGGGGGAGACCCAGTACTTC. This encodes CASSSLAGMGETQYF.

The chain recombines TRBV29-1 with TRBJ1-1, with 7 bases fitting TRBD1. This CDR3 contains 13 residues. V lost 6 bases to trimming and J lost 2 bases; unmatched junction nucleotides: 6. CDR1 SQVTM and CDR2 ANQGSEA come from the germline V gene. CDR3: CSVTGQDNTEAFF. CDR3 DNA sequence: TGCAGCGTGACTGGACAGGACAACACTGAAGCTTTCTTT.

The chain employs TRBV4-2 and TRBJ2-5, with TRBD2 matching 9 bases. The CDR3 extends over 17 amino acids. The V and J ends lost 0 bases and 5 bases, in that order; junction bases with no gene match: 10. Germline CDR1 and CDR2: LGHNA and YNFKEQ. CDR3 in amino acids: CASSQDPPAGGQETQYF. The CDR3 DNA is TGTGCCAGCAGCCAAGACCCTCCAGCGGGGGGTCAGGAGACCCAGTACTTC.

The chain couples TRBV27 to TRBJ2-2; the D gene is possibly TRBD1 (6 bases). With 1 base removed from V and 5 bases from J, the gap between germline ends came to 11 bases. This CDR3 comprises 15 residues. Germline CDR1 MNHEY, CDR2 SMNVEV (reference sequence). CDR3 DNA: TGTGCCAGCAGTTTATGGCGACAGGATACCGGGGAGCTGTTTTTT. It codes for CASSLWRQDTGELFF.

This chain links TRBV7-8 with TRBJ1-5, with TRBD1 as a possible D gene (6 bases). Per germline, CDR1 SGHVS and CDR2 FQNEAQ. V lost 7 bases and J lost 2, with 15 bases in between. The CDR3 length is 15 residues. The CDR3 spells CASNRNRDGNQPQHF. Written as DNA, the CDR3 is TGTGCCAGCAACAGAAACAGGGATGGCAATCAGCCCCAGCATTTT.

The V and J genes are TRBV27 and TRBJ2-7; a possible D gene is TRBD1 (6 bases). Germline V gives CDR1 MNHEY, CDR2 SMNVEV (reference sequence). The CDR3 loop spans 14 amino acids. V lost 6 bases and J 3 bases, leaving 15 bases between the germline ends. For the CDR3, the DNA is TGTGCCAGCAGCTCGGACAGATTAAGCTACGAGCAGTACTTC. Amino acid sequence: CASSSDRLSYEQYF.

This chain joins TRBV11-3 and TRBJ2-3; 13 bases are a match to TRBD2. V shed 6 bases, J shed 1 base, and the junction held 4 bases outside the gene matches. The CDR3 covers 16 residues. Germline assignment: CDR1 SGHNT and CDR2 YENEEA. DNA for the CDR3: TGTGCCAGCAGTTCCGGACTAGCGGGGGGCACAGATACGCAGTATTTT. Translated, it gives CASSSGLAGGTDTQYF.

DNA for the CDR3: TGTGCCAGCAGTTTCCGGACTAGCGGGAGATTGGGCGAGCAGTACTTC. It translates to CASSFRTSGRLGEQYF. The chain combines TRBV28 with TRBJ2-7, with TRBD2 identical over 13 bases. This CDR3 spans 16 amino acids. Germline loops: CDR1 MDHEN, CDR2 SYDVKM. J was trimmed by 6 bases and V by 3 bases; bases with no gene match: 8.

V usage is TRBV6-4 and J usage is TRBJ2-3, with 13 bases that match TRBD2. CDR1 MRHNA and CDR2 SNTAGT come from the germline V gene. J gave up 4 bases and V 4 bases, and 5 bases lay outside the gene matches. The CDR3 covers 16 residues. Written as DNA, the CDR3 is TGTGCCAGCAGTGCGACCGGGACTAGCGGGGCAGATACGCAGTATTTT. Its translation: CASSATGTSGADTQYF.

The table lists this clone with a few counts. This sequence joins TRBV4-1 and TRBJ2-2; D uncertain. CDR3 length equals 11 residues. V was clipped by 0 bases and J by 12 bases, with 5 bases between them. CDR1 is MGHRA and CDR2 is YSYEKL in the germline V gene. The CDR3 nucleotides are TGCGCCAGCAGCCAAGAGGCACAGCTGTTTTTT. As protein: CASSQEAQLFF.

This chain joins TRBV4-2 and TRBJ2-7, with 8 bases lining up with TRBD2. This CDR3 comprises 14 residues. The V and J ends lost 4 bases and 5 bases, in that order; junction bases with no gene match: 7. Germline CDR1 is LGHNA and CDR2 is YNFKEQ. CDR3 nucleotide sequence: TGTGCCAGCAGCCCCGGGCAAGCGGGAGACGAGCAGTACGTC. Its protein is CASSPGQAGDEQYV.

This clone appeared a few times. V usage is TRBV28 and J usage is TRBJ1-1, with D unclear. The CDR3 sequence is 11 residues long. The ends were cut back, 10 bases at V and 1 base at J, with 7 bases in the middle. Germline lookup yields CDR1 MDHEN and CDR2 SYDVKM. The CDR3 spells CATNQNTEAFF. The CDR3 DNA reads TGTGCCACCAATCAGAACACTGAAGCTTTCTTT.

This chain joins TRBV19 and TRBJ2-6, with D tentatively TRBD2 (5 bases). The CDR3 runs to 15 residues. Trimming stripped 7 bases from V and 3 bases from J, with 13 bases between. Germline V gene sequence: CDR1 LNHDA, CDR2 SQIVND (reference sequence). CDR3 sequence (DNA): TGTGCCAGTATCGGGGTGTGGAGTGGGGCCAACGTCCTGACTTTC. Its translation: CASIGVWSGANVLTF.

This clone was counted between two and nine times. The chain employs TRBV6-1 and TRBJ1-1; D might be TRBD1 (5 bases). Trimming left V 4 bases short and J 1 base short, with 7 bases between. This CDR3 is built from 13 residues. Germline V gene lookup returns CDR1 MNHNS and CDR2 SASEGT. The CDR3 coding sequence is TGTGCCAGCAGTGGACAGAGGAACACTGAAGCTTTCTTT. Translation: CASSGQRNTEAFF.

The chain carries TRBV29-1 and TRBJ2-3; D gene unclear. The CDR3 consists of 12 residues. Germline CDR1 is SQVTM and CDR2 is ANQGSEA. The V end lost 2 bases, the J end lost 1 base, and 4 bases lay between the germline ends. The CDR3 DNA follows: TGCAGCGTTGAACAGGGCACAGATACGCAGTATTTT. Encoded protein: CSVEQGTDTQYF.

J is TRBJ1-2 and V is TRBV11-2, with 7 bases identical to TRBD1. The germline V gene encodes CDR1 SGHAT and CDR2 FQNNGV. Unmatched junction bases numbered 15, after V lost 6 bases and J lost 8 bases. This CDR3 is built from 15 residues. This chain's CDR3 is CASRLAAGGTGGYTF. The DNA for the CDR3 is TGTGCCAGCAGACTTGCTGCAGGGGGGACCGGCGGCTACACCTTC.

This clone was recorded once. The chain recombines TRBV10-3 with TRBJ2-7, with 11 bases lining up with TRBD2. The germline V gene encodes CDR1 ENHRY and CDR2 SYGVKD. The CDR3 runs 15 residues. V was pared by 3 bases and J by 2 bases, with 3 bases of the junction left unmatched. CDR3 residues: CAISDGTSGTYEQYF. For the CDR3, the DNA is TGTGCCATCAGTGACGGGACTAGCGGTACCTACGAGCAGTACTTC.

This clone was observed a handful of times. This rearrangement joins TRBV19 to TRBJ1-1; 7 bases line up with TRBD1. The CDR3 spans 17 residues. The germline gives CDR1 LNHDA, CDR2 SQIVND (reference sequence). Trimming cost V 3 bases and J 2 bases; bases outside gene matches: 12. This chain's CDR3 is CASSISKDRTTNTEAFF. Here the CDR3 DNA reads TGTGCCAGTAGTATCTCTAAGGACAGGACCACTAACACTGAAGCTTTCTTT.